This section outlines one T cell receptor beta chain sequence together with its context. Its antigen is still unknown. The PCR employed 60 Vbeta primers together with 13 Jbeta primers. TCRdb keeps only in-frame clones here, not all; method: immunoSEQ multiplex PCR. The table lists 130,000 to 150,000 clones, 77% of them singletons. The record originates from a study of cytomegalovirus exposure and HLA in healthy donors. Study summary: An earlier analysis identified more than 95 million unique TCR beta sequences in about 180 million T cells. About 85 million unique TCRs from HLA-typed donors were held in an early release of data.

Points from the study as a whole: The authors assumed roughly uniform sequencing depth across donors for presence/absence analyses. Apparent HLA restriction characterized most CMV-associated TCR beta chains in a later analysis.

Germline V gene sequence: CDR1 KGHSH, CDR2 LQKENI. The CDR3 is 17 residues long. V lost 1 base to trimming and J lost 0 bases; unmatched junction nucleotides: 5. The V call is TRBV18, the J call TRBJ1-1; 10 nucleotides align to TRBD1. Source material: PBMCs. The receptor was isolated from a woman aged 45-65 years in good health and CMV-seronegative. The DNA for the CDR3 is TGTGCCAGCTCACCACTGGGACAGGGGCTTATGAACACTGAAGCTTTCTTT. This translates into CASSPLGQGLMNTEAFF.